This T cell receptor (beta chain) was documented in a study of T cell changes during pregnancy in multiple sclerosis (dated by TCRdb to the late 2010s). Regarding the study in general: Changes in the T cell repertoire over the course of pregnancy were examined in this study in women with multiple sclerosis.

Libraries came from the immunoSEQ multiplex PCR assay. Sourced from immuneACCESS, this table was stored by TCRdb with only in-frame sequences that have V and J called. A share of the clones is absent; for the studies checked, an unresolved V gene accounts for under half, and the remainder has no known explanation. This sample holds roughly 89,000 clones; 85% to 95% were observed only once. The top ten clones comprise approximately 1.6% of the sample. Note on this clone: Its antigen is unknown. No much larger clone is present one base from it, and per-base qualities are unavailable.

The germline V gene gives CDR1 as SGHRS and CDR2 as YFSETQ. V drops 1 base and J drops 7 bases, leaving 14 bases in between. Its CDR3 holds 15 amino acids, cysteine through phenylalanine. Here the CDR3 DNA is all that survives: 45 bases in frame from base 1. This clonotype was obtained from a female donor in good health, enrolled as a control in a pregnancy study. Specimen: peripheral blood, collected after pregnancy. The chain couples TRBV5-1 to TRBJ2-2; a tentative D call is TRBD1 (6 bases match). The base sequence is TGCGCCAGCAGCTTGAGGACAGCAACAGGCGGGGAGCTGTTTTTT. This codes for CASSLRTATGGELFF.